Each of the 21 T cell receptor beta chains below was sequenced from the same sample in a study of T cells after somatic rescue of genetic block. Sequencing was performed with immunoSEQ multiplex PCR; in TCRdb, only in-frame clones are kept and a portion is missing. The table has roughly 110,000 clones, approximately 90% seen once; the top ten hold approximately 1.3%. Sequences were obtained from peripheral blood mononuclear cells (PBMCs). All receptors derive from a woman aged 18-35 years.

The chain carries TRBV6-1 and TRBJ1-1, with D perhaps TRBD1 (6 bases). CDR3 length: 13 residues. V shed 6 bases and J shed 4 bases, with 12 bases lying between them. Germline-derived CDR1 and CDR2 are MNHNS and SASEGT. The CDR3 region is CASRLTGITEAFF. The CDR3 DNA reads as TGTGCCAGCAGACTCACAGGGATCACTGAAGCTTTCTTT.

The chain carries TRBV30 and TRBJ1-1; no firm D call. V lost 5 bases and J 1 base, leaving 11 bases between the germline ends. Germline V gene sequence: CDR1 GTSNPN, CDR2 SVGIG (reference sequence). CDR3 length equals 13 residues. This CDR3 reads CAWASFPNTEAFF. CDR3 in DNA: TGTGCCTGGGCTTCATTCCCGAACACTGAAGCTTTCTTT.

The chain carries TRBV7-8 and TRBJ2-5; D perhaps matches TRBD1 (6 bases). The germline V and J ends were trimmed by 0 bases and 6 bases, with 14 bases remaining between them. The CDR3 length is 15 residues. The V gene's germline CDR1 is SGHVS and CDR2 FQNEAQ. The CDR3 loop is CASSLAGAGVKTQYF. DNA for the CDR3: TGTGCCAGCAGCTTAGCGGGGGCCGGAGTGAAGACCCAGTACTTC.

The chain couples TRBV7-6 to TRBJ2-1; 9 bases align to TRBD2. V was pared by 3 bases and J by 6 bases, with 9 bases of the junction left unmatched. CDR1 and CDR2 (germline): SGHVS, FNYEAQ. The CDR3 is 16 residues long. CDR3 loop: CASSLDTSGFFNEQFF. The CDR3 coding sequence is TGTGCCAGCAGCTTGGATACTAGCGGGTTTTTCAATGAGCAGTTCTTC. Using reference TRBV7-6 and TRBJ2-1 for the parts outside the CDR3, the full variable domain is GAGVSQSPRYKVTKRGQDVALRCDPISGHVSLYWYRQALGQGPEFLTYFNYEAQQDKSGLPNDRFSAERPEGSISTLTIQRTEQRDSAMYRCASSLDTSGFFNEQFFGPGTRLTVL.

The genes are TRBV6-1 and TRBJ2-6; D gene unclear. CDR1 is MNHNS, CDR2 SASEGT, per germline. The CDR3 covers 12 residues. The ends were cut back, 5 bases at V and 3 bases at J, with 2 bases in the middle. The CDR3, as DNA: TGTGCCAGCAGTCTTGGGGCCAACGTCCTGACTTTC. Translation gives CASSLGANVLTF.

V gene TRBV14 combines with J gene TRBJ1-2; tentative D call: TRBD1 (6 bases). Germline V CDR1 and CDR2: SGHDN, FVKESK. The ends were cut back, 5 bases at V and 8 bases at J, with 18 bases in the middle. The CDR3 is 14 amino acids. The chain's CDR3 is CASSFNTGNRGYTF. The CDR3 nucleotides are TGTGCCAGCAGCTTCAATACAGGGAATCGAGGCTACACCTTC.

V usage is TRBV2 and J usage is TRBJ1-5; the D gene is possibly TRBD1 (5 bases). The ends were cut back, 8 bases at V and 4 bases at J, with 9 bases in the middle. The V gene's germline CDR1 is SNHLY and CDR2 FYNNEI. This CDR3 region has 12 residues. CDR3 region: CASGGGNQPQHF. In DNA form, the CDR3 reads TGTGCCAGCGGGGGGGGGAATCAGCCCCAGCATTTT.

The chain uses TRBV9 and TRBJ1-2; 9 bases map to TRBD1. The CDR3 has 15 residues. The germline V gene has CDR1 SGDLS and CDR2 YYNGEE. Trimming cost V 2 bases and J 4 bases; bases outside gene matches: 6. CDR3 protein: CASSVGTGSGYGYTF. CDR3 nucleotides: TGTGCCAGCAGCGTCGGGACAGGGTCGGGCTATGGCTACACCTTC.

The chain is built from TRBV6-6 and TRBJ2-7; tentatively, D is TRBD1 or TRBD2 (5 bases each). V was pared by 6 bases and J by 7 bases, with 13 bases between. This CDR3 spans 12 amino acids. Germline CDR1 MNHNY, CDR2 SVGAGI (reference sequence). The CDR3 loop is CASRLPEGEQYF. The DNA of the CDR3 is TGTGCCAGCAGACTCCCTGAGGGGGAGCAGTACTTC.

This rearrangement joins TRBV27 to TRBJ2-7; 7 nucleotides align to TRBD1. V trimming: 5 bases; J trimming: 4 bases; junction bases outside the gene matches: 17. The CDR3 contains 17 residues. Germline V gives CDR1 MNHEY, CDR2 SMNVEV (reference sequence). CDR3 bases: TGTGCCAGCAGTCCTAGTCCCCATAGGGACAGACCTTACGAGCAGTACTTC. Translating gives CASSPSPHRDRPYEQYF.

This chain joins TRBV5-4 and TRBJ2-7; no reliable D call. V lost 0 bases and J 5 bases, leaving 15 bases between the germline ends. The CDR3 is made up of 15 amino acids. Germline CDR1 is SGHNT and CDR2 is YYREEE (reference sequence). CDR3 residues: CASSLAQVGINEQYF. In nucleotides, the CDR3 is TGTGCCAGCAGCTTGGCCCAGGTTGGGATCAACGAGCAGTACTTC.

The rearrangement links TRBV18 to TRBJ1-2; D is perhaps TRBD1 (5 bases). V lost 3 bases and J 5 bases, leaving 13 bases between the germline ends. Looked up from germline, CDR1 is KGHSH and CDR2 is LQKENI. The CDR3 is made up of 14 amino acids. CDR3 protein: CASSPIGHLYGYTF. The CDR3 DNA reads as TGTGCCAGCTCACCGATAGGACACTTGTATGGCTACACCTTC.

The chain employs TRBV27 and TRBJ2-7, with no clear D. There are 13 residues in the CDR3. The germline gives CDR1 MNHEY, CDR2 SMNVEV (reference sequence). The V gene lost 3 bases and the J gene lost 4 bases, with 10 bases spanning the gap. CDR3 residues: CASSFQGPYEQYF. For the CDR3, the DNA is TGTGCCAGCAGTTTCCAAGGACCTTACGAGCAGTACTTC.

The chain uses TRBV4-2 and TRBJ1-2; 7 bases are a match to TRBD1. Germline V lookup: CDR1 LGHNA, CDR2 YNFKEQ. The junction had 4 bases not matched to a gene; V was cut back by 5 bases and J by 1 base. The CDR3 consists of 14 residues. The CDR3 loop is CASSGQESNYGYTF. The CDR3 nucleotides read TGTGCCAGCAGCGGACAGGAGAGTAACTATGGCTACACCTTC.

V and J are TRBV30 and TRBJ1-1; D is perhaps TRBD1 (5 bases). This CDR3 has 12 residues. Germline CDR1 is GTSNPN and CDR2 is SVGIG (reference sequence). Trimming took off 7 bases at V and 5 bases at J, with 14 bases between the two ends. The CDR3 DNA follows: TGTGCCTCCTGGGGGGGGGTAACTGAAGCTTTCTTT. Translation gives CASWGGVTEAFF.

A single count supports this clone. The gene calls are TRBV2 and TRBJ2-5; D perhaps matches TRBD1 (7 bases). CDR1 SNHLY and CDR2 FYNNEI come from the germline V gene. V lost 4 bases, J lost 6 bases, and 15 bases lay in between. The CDR3 extends over 14 amino acids. CDR3 sequence: CASSVRRGRKTQYF. In DNA form, the CDR3 reads TGTGCCAGCAGTGTGCGCAGGGGGAGGAAGACCCAGTACTTC.

The V gene is TRBV28, the J gene TRBJ1-2, with D maybe TRBD1 (5 bases). The V gene's germline CDR1 is MDHEN and CDR2 SYDVKM. The CDR3 has 15 residues. V gave up 6 bases and J gave up 4 bases, with 18 bases separating them. The CDR3 reads CASRPLFWRGYGYTF. CDR3 sequence (DNA): TGTGCCAGCAGGCCCCTGTTCTGGAGGGGCTATGGCTACACCTTC.

The table lists this clone with a count of one. The chain employs TRBV6-1 and TRBJ2-3; no reliable D call. Germline CDR1 is MNHNS and CDR2 is SASEGT. This CDR3 has 16 residues. Trimming cost V 1 base and J 1 base, with 12 bases left between them. CDR3 sequence: CASSEGGLRRTDTQYF. The DNA of the CDR3 is TGTGCCAGCAGTGAAGGGGGATTACGGCGCACAGATACGCAGTATTTT.

The chain is built from TRBV30 and TRBJ1-1; no definite D call. The ends were cut back, 0 bases at V and 3 bases at J, with 8 bases in the middle. Germline assignment: CDR1 GTSNPN and CDR2 SVGIG (reference sequence). CDR3 length: 13 residues. CDR3 amino acids: CAWSVFRDTEAFF. The CDR3 coding sequence is TGTGCCTGGAGTGTATTCCGGGACACTGAAGCTTTCTTT.

The J gene is TRBJ2-7, the V gene TRBV19; 9 bases align to TRBD1. The CDR3 loop spans 15 amino acids. V dropped 1 base and J dropped 0; count of bases not matched to a gene: 1. CDR1 and CDR2 from the germline V gene are LNHDA and SQIVND (reference sequence). The CDR3 reads CASSIGQGGSYEQYF. CDR3 nucleotide sequence: TGTGCCAGTAGTATAGGACAGGGGGGCTCCTACGAGCAGTACTTC.

This chain links TRBV25-1 with TRBJ1-2, with unresolved D. V was clipped by 0 bases and J by 4 bases, with 9 bases between them. Germline CDR1 is MGHDK and CDR2 is SYGVNS. The CDR3 runs to 14 residues. The CDR3 DNA follows: TGTGCCAGCAGTGAATATTCCGGGAGCTATGGCTACACCTTC. Translated: CASSEYSGSYGYTF.